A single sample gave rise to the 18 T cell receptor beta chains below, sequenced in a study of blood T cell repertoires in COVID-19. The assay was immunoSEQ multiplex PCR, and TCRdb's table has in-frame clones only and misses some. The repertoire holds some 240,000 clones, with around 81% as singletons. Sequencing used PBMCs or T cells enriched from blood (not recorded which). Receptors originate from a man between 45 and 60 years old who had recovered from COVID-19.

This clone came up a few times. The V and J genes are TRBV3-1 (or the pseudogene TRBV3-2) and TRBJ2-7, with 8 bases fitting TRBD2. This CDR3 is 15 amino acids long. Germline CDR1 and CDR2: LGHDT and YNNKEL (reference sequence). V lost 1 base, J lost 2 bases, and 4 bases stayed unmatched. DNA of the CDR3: TGTGCCAGCAGCCAAGTTGCGGGGGGCCCCTACGAGCAGTACTTC. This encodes CASSQVAGGPYEQYF.

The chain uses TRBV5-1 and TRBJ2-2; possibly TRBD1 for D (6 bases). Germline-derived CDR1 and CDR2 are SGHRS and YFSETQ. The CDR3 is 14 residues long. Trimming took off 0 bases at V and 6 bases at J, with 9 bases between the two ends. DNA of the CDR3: TGCGCCAGCAGCTTGGCCAGGGGTCCCGGGGAGCTGTTTTTT. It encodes CASSLARGPGELFF.

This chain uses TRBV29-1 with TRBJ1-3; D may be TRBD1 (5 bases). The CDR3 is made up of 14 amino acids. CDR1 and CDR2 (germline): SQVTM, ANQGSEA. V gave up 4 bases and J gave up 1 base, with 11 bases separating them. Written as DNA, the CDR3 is TGCAGCGTTGCAGGGCCTCTTTCTGGAAACACCATATATTTT. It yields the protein CSVAGPLSGNTIYF.

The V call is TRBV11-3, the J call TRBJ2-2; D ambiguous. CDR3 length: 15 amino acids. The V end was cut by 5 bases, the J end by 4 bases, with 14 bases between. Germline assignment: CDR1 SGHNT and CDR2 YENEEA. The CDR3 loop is CASSLRVRGTGELFF. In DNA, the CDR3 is TGTGCCAGCAGCCTCCGGGTCCGTGGCACCGGGGAGCTGTTTTTT.

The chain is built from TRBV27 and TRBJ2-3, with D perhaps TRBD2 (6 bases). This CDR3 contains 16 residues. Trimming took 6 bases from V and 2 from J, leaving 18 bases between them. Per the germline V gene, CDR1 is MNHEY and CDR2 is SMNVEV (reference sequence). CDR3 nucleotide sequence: TGTGCCAGCAGGGGACTTCCCGATGCTTCCACAGATACGCAGTATTTT. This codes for CASRGLPDASTDTQYF.

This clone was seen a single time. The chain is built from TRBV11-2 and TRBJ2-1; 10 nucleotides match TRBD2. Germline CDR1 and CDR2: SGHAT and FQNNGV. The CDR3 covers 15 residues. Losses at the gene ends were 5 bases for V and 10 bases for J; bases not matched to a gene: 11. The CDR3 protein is CASSPRLAGLIEQFF. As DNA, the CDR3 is TGTGCCAGCAGCCCCCGACTAGCGGGTCTCATCGAGCAGTTCTTC.

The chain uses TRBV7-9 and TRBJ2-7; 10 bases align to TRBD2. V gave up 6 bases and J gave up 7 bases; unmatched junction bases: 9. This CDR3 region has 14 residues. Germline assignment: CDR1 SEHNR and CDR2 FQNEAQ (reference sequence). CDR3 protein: CASSSGTSAWEQYF. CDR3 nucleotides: TGTGCCAGCAGTTCCGGGACTAGCGCGTGGGAGCAGTACTTC.

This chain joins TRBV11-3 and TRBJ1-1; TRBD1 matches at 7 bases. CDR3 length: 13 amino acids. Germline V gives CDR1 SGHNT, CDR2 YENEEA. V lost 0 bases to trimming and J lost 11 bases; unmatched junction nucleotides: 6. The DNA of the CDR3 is TGTGCCAGCAGCTTAGATCTGACAGGGAGGGCTTTCTTT. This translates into CASSLDLTGRAFF.

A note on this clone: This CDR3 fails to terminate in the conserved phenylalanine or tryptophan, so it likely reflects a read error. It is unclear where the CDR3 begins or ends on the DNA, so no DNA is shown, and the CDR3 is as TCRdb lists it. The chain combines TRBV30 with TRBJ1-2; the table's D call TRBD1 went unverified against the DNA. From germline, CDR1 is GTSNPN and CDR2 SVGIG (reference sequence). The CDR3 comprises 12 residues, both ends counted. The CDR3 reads CAWSLWTDSPHL.

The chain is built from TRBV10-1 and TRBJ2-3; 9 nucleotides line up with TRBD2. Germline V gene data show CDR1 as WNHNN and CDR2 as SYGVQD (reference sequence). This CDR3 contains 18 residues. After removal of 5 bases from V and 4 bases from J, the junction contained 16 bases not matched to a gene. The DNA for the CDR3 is TGCGCCAGCAGTCAGAGACCCGTGGTAGCGGGAGAAGCAGATACGCAGTATTTT. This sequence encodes CASSQRPVVAGEADTQYF.

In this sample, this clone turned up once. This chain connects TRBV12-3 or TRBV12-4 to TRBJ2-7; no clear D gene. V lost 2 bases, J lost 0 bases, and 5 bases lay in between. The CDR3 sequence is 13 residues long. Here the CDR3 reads CASSLLASYEQYF. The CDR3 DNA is TGTGCCAGCAGTTTACTGGCCTCCTACGAGCAGTACTTC.

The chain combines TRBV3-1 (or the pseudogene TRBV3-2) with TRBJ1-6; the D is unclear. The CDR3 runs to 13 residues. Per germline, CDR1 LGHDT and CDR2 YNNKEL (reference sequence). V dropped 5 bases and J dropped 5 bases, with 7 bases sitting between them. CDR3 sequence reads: CASSVRDNSPLHF. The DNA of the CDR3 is TGTGCCAGCAGCGTACGGGATAATTCACCCCTCCACTTT.

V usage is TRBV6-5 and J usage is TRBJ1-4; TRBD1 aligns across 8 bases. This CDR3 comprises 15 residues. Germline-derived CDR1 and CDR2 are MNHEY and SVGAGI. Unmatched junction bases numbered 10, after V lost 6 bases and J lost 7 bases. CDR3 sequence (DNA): TGTGCCAGCAGCCACCGGACAGGGACGGGTGAAAAACTGTTTTTT. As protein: CASSHRTGTGEKLFF.

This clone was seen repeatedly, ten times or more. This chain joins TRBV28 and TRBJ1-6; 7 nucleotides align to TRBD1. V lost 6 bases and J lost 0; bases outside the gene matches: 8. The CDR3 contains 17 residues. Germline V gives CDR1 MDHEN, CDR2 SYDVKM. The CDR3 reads CASRLGTVLSYNSPLHF. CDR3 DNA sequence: TGTGCCAGCAGGTTGGGGACAGTCCTCTCCTATAATTCACCCCTCCACTTT.

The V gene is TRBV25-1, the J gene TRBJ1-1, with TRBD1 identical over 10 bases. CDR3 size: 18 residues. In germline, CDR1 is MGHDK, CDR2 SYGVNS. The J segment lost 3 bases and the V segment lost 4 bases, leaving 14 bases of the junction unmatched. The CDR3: CASSGPGQGRSLHTEAFF. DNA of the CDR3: TGTGCCAGCAGTGGACCGGGACAGGGGAGGTCATTACACACTGAAGCTTTCTTT.

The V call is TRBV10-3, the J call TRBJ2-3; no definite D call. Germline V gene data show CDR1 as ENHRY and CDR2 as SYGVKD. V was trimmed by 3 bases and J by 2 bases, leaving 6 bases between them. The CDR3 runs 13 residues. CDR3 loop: CAISDTTTDTQYF. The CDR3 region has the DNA TGTGCCATCAGTGACACTACCACAGATACGCAGTATTTT.

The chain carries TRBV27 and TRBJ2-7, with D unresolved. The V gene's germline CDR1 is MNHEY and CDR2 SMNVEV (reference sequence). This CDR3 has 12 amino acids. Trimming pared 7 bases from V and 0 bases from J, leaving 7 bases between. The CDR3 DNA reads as TGTGCCAGCACTAATATCTCCTACGAGCAGTACTTC. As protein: CASTNISYEQYF.

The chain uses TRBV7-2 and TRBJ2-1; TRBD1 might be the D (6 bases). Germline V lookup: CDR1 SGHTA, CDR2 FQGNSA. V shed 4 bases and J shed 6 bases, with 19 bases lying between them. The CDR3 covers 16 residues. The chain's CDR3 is CASSSGGQWGLNEQFF. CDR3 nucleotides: TGTGCCAGCAGCTCGGGCGGACAGTGGGGGCTCAATGAGCAGTTCTTC.